The 20 T cell receptor beta chains below were found in one sample sequenced in a study of Ad26.COV2.S vaccination and SARS-CoV-2 variants. Treatment defined: 19 received Ad26.COV2.S at low or high dose, single or two shots; roughly five received placebo; per-sample allocation not given. The study sampled participants on day 63 after the first vaccine or placebo injection. Repertoires were generated with immunoSEQ multiplex PCR, while TCRdb's copy carries only in-frame clones and drops some. In the table there are around 420,000 clones, around 89% of which are singletons. The input for sequencing was peripheral blood, taken in a trial of Ad26.COV2.S vaccine versus placebo. The receptors were sampled from a person between 18 and 65 years old who received the Ad26.COV2.S COVID-19 vaccine or a placebo.

The gene calls are TRBV5-1 and TRBJ2-7; D is possibly TRBD1 (6 bases). Germline V gene data show CDR1 as SGHRS and CDR2 as YFSETQ. CDR3 length: 15 residues. V lost 5 bases and J 2 bases, leaving 17 bases between the germline ends. CDR3: CASSIDRRGPYEQYF. The DNA of the CDR3 is TGCGCCAGCAGTATCGACAGGAGAGGGCCCTACGAGCAGTACTTC.

The chain is built from TRBV6-1 and TRBJ1-4; D is unresolved. Germline V gene data show CDR1 as MNHNS and CDR2 as SASEGT. The CDR3 runs to 16 residues. The V end lost 4 bases, the J end lost 0 bases, and 12 bases lay between the germline ends. CDR3 loop: CASSVHQTATNEKLFF. In DNA, the CDR3 is TGTGCCAGCAGTGTGCACCAGACCGCAACTAATGAAAAACTGTTTTTT.

This sequence joins TRBV3-1 (or the pseudogene TRBV3-2) and TRBJ2-5; 9 bases agree with TRBD1. V was pared by 4 bases and J by 5 bases, with 5 bases of the junction left unmatched. This CDR3 has 14 amino acids. The germline V gene encodes CDR1 LGHDT and CDR2 YNNKEL (reference sequence). The CDR3 is CASSPTGQGETQYF. The CDR3 region has the DNA TGTGCCAGCAGCCCAACGGGACAGGGTGAGACCCAGTACTTC.

The chain is built from TRBV15 and TRBJ2-1; 7 bases agree with TRBD1. The CDR3 totals 12 residues. The trim removed 1 base at V and 15 bases at J, leaving 6 bases unmatched. In germline, CDR1 is LNHNV, CDR2 YYDKDF (reference sequence). DNA for the CDR3: TGTGCCACCAGCAGAGGGTTAGGGGGCCTGTTCTTC. Amino acid sequence: CATSRGLGGLFF.

The genes are TRBV3-1 (or the pseudogene TRBV3-2) and TRBJ2-7; D uncertain. V lost 4 bases, J lost 2 bases, and 12 bases lay in between. CDR3 length equals 14 residues. Germline loops: CDR1 LGHDT, CDR2 YNNKEL (reference sequence). CDR3 nucleotides: TGTGCCAGCAGCCTAGGGCAGGTAACCTACGAGCAGTACTTC. It specifies CASSLGQVTYEQYF.

The chain links TRBV4-2 to TRBJ1-2; TRBD1 matches at 11 bases. CDR1 is LGHNA and CDR2 is YNFKEQ in the germline V gene. V lost 5 bases and J lost 8; bases outside the gene matches: 7. The length of the CDR3 is 14 residues. Here the CDR3 reads CASSGGQGARGYTF. In DNA form, the CDR3 reads TGTGCCAGCAGCGGAGGACAGGGGGCGAGGGGCTACACCTTC.

V and J are TRBV27 and TRBJ2-7, with D possibly being TRBD2 (5 bases). Germline CDR1 is MNHEY and CDR2 is SMNVEV (reference sequence). Trimming took 9 bases from V and 2 from J, leaving 17 bases between them. This CDR3 spans 14 amino acids. CDR3 residues: CASSPRDPAYEQYF. For the CDR3, the DNA is TGTGCCAGTTCCCCTCGGGATCCTGCCTACGAGCAGTACTTC.

The chain links TRBV25-1 to TRBJ1-2, with D maybe TRBD1 (6 bases). Germline-derived CDR1 and CDR2 are MGHDK and SYGVNS. CDR3 length equals 13 residues. V lost 5 bases and J 4 bases, leaving 11 bases between the germline ends. The CDR3, as DNA: TGTGCCAGCAGTACTGGACAGTCCTATGGCTACACCTTC. Its protein product is CASSTGQSYGYTF.

This chain connects TRBV6-2 or TRBV6-3 to TRBJ1-2, with 8 bases lining up with TRBD1. V was clipped by 0 bases and J by 5 bases; unmatched bases: 5. In germline, CDR1 is MNHEY, CDR2 SVGEGT. The length of the CDR3 is 15 residues. The CDR3 reads CASSYSRTGPYGYTF. As DNA, the CDR3 is TGTGCCAGCAGTTACTCCCGGACAGGGCCATATGGCTACACCTTC.

This chain joins TRBV28 and TRBJ2-1; possibly TRBD2 for D (6 bases). V lost 5 bases and J lost 5, with 7 bases in between. Germline-derived CDR1 and CDR2 are MDHEN and SYDVKM. The CDR3 extends over 12 amino acids. DNA of the CDR3: TGTGCCAGCAGTCCGGGAGACAATGAGCAGTTCTTC. Translation gives CASSPGDNEQFF.

The J gene is TRBJ2-3, the V gene TRBV19, with a weak D call TRBD2 (6 bases). In germline, CDR1 is LNHDA, CDR2 SQIVND (reference sequence). The CDR3 contains 15 residues. The V end lost 5 bases, the J end lost 3 bases, and 15 bases lay between the germline ends. The CDR3 coding sequence is TGTGCCAGTAGTTTAGTTAGCGGAGGAACAGATACGCAGTATTTT. Translating gives CASSLVSGGTDTQYF. Full variable domain (missing parts from reference TRBV19 and TRBJ2-3): DGGITQSPKYLFRKEGQNVTLSCEQNLNHDAMYWYRQDPGQGLRLIYYSQIVNDFQKGDIAEGYSVSREKKESFPLTVTSAQKNPTAFYLCASSLVSGGTDTQYFGPGTRLTVL.

About this clone: The same CDR3 is also encoded by other DNA sequences in this sample. J is TRBJ1-4 and V is TRBV7-9, with a weak D call TRBD1 (6 bases). The CDR3 is 14 residues long. Deletions cut 2 bases from V and 8 bases from J, with 12 bases between. CDR1 SEHNR and CDR2 FQNEAQ come from the germline V gene (reference sequence). As DNA, the CDR3 is TGTGCCAGCAGCTTACAGGGGCAAAGAGAAAAACTGTTTTTT. Protein: CASSLQGQREKLFF.

The chain employs TRBV27 and TRBJ2-3; D ambiguous. Germline CDR1 reads MNHEY; CDR2 reads SMNVEV (reference sequence). V was trimmed by 4 bases and J by 0 bases, leaving 5 bases between them. The CDR3 length is 13 residues. This CDR3 reads CASSYASTDTQYF. The DNA for the CDR3 is TGTGCCAGCAGTTATGCTAGCACAGATACGCAGTATTTT.

The chain carries TRBV19 and TRBJ1-1, with D unclear. V lost 0 bases to trimming and J lost 0 bases, with 5 bases between them. Germline CDR1 reads LNHDA; CDR2 reads SQIVND (reference sequence). This CDR3 contains 14 residues. CDR3 residues: CASSIESMNTEAFF. The CDR3 bases are TGTGCCAGTAGTATAGAGAGTATGAACACTGAAGCTTTCTTT.

The chain recombines TRBV19 with TRBJ2-7; 7 nucleotides match TRBD1. CDR1 and CDR2 from the germline V gene are LNHDA and SQIVND (reference sequence). J was trimmed by 1 base and V by 6 bases; bases with no gene match: 3. The CDR3 has 13 amino acids. The CDR3 DNA reads as TGTGCCAGTAGCCTGACAGGGTCCTACGAGCAGTACTTC. Its translation is CASSLTGSYEQYF.

J is TRBJ2-3 and V is TRBV7-6; 7 bases agree with TRBD2. The CDR3 spans 15 residues. CDR1 SGHVS and CDR2 FNYEAQ come from the germline V gene. V dropped 3 bases and J dropped 4; count of bases not matched to a gene: 7. CDR3 bases: TGTGCCAGCAGCTTCTCTAGGACTAGAGCAGATACGCAGTATTTT. As protein: CASSFSRTRADTQYF.

This clone is a singleton in its sample. The CDR3 sequence is CASSDPGTYEQYF. DNA of the CDR3: TGCGCCAGCAGTGATCCAGGTACCTACGAGCAGTACTTC. The J gene is TRBJ2-7, the V gene TRBV10-2; D ambiguous. V lost 3 bases, J lost 2 bases, and 8 bases lay in between. Germline lookup yields CDR1 WSHSY and CDR2 SAAADI. CDR3 length equals 13 residues.

This clone was picked up a small number of times. The chain recombines TRBV6-2 or TRBV6-3 with TRBJ2-5, with D perhaps matching TRBD1 (6 bases). This CDR3 spans 14 amino acids. The V and J ends lost 5 bases and 1 base respectively, with 11 bases between them. Germline V gene lookup returns CDR1 MNHEY and CDR2 SVGEGT. The CDR3 region has the DNA TGTGCCAGCAGTAATCAGGGGCCCCAAGAGACCCAGTACTTC. Translated, it gives CASSNQGPQETQYF.

The chain recombines TRBV5-1 with TRBJ2-7; no clear D gene. This CDR3 has 13 amino acids. In germline, CDR1 is SGHRS, CDR2 YFSETQ. V lost 2 bases and J 0 bases, leaving 6 bases between the germline ends. For the CDR3, the DNA is TGCGCCAGCAGCTTCGAGGTCTCCTACGAGCAGTACTTC. This gives the protein CASSFEVSYEQYF.

The rearrangement joins TRBV7-2 to TRBJ2-1, with D maybe TRBD2 (6 bases). Trimming left V 5 bases short and J 3 bases short, with 11 bases between. In germline, CDR1 is SGHTA, CDR2 FQGNSA. The CDR3 runs to 14 residues. The chain's CDR3 is CASSPPGGYNEQFF. The DNA of the CDR3 is TGTGCCAGCAGCCCGCCCGGGGGCTACAATGAGCAGTTCTTC.